The clone carrying this TCR beta chain came up a few times. Its antigen remains unidentified. This specimen belongs to a study of CD8 T cells in ankylosing spondylitis. Study-wide findings and caveats: With a CD8+ phenotype, disease-linked clones were relatively rare in peripheral blood.

Trimming took off 3 bases at V and 8 bases at J, with 16 bases between the two ends. In germline, CDR1 is DFQATT, CDR2 SNEGSKA (reference sequence). This CDR3 region has 13 residues. TCRdb processed the 5' RACE reads anew with MiXCR; each CDR3 protein has one entry. The sample records 250,000 to 350,000 distinct CDR3 sequences, about 20% being singletons. Sample: blood, either unsorted or a sorted T cell fraction (not recorded which). The receptor's source is a male donor with ankylosing spondylitis or in good health (not recorded which). The J gene is TRBJ1-2, the V gene TRBV20-1; D may be TRBD1 (6 bases). The CDR3 loop reads CSASRGGGKGYTF. The CDR3 region has the DNA TGCAGTGCTAGTAGAGGGGGGGGTAAGGGCTACACCTTC.